This note documents a single T cell receptor beta chain sequence. Its antigen remains unknown. A second about 6 to 12 cycle PCR used barcoded and J-beta primers. From the 5' RACE reads, TCRdb called clonotypes with MiXCR, one entry per CDR3 protein. The table records about 720,000 distinct CDR3 sequences, 22% of them present only once. Germline-derived CDR1 and CDR2 are MDHEN and SYDVKM. There are 15 residues in the CDR3. The ends were cut back, 6 bases at V and 1 base at J, with 14 bases in the middle. These data belong to a study of blood T cells in healthy people across ages. Regarding the study as a whole: Researchers report that TCR beta diversity correlated strongly with naive T cell percentage. It was held that diversity estimates obtained from one million T cells represented underestimates.

The authors drew 8.5 to 10 milliliters of peripheral blood from each donor. Each sample had at least 6 million PBMCs isolated. This sequence originates from a man between 65 and 85 years old in good health. The chain combines TRBV28 with TRBJ2-3; tentative D call: TRBD2 (5 bases). Sequencing was performed on blood. CDR3 sequence reads: CASSSDYIRTDTQYF. CDR3 DNA: TGTGCCAGCAGCAGCGACTACATCCGCACAGATACGCAGTATTTT. The complete variable domain, with remaining parts taken from reference TRBV28 and TRBJ2-3, reads DVKVTQSSRYLVKRTGEKVFLECVQDMDHENMFWYRQDPGLGLRLIYFSYDVKMKEKGDIPEGYSVSREKKERFSLILESASTNQTSMYLCASSSDYIRTDTQYFGPGTRLTVL.